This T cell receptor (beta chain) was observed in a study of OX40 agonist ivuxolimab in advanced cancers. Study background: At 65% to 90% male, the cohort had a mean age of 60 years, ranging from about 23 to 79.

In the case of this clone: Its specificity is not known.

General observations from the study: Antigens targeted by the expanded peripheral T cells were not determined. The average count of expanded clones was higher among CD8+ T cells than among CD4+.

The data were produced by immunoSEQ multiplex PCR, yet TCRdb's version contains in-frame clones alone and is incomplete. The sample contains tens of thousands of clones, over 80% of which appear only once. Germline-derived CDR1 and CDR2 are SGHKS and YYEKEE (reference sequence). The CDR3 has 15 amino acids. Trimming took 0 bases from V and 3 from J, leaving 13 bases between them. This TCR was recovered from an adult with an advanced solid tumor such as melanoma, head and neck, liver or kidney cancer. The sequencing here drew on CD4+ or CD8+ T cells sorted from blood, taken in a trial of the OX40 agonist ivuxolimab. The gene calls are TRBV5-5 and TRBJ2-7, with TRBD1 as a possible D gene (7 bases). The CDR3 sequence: CASSLEGAGYYEQYF. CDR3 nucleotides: TGTGCCAGCAGCTTGGAGGGGGCGGGGTACTACGAGCAGTACTTC.